These 6 T cell receptor beta chains share one sample of origin, sequenced in a study of blood T cell repertoires in COVID-19 (dated by TCRdb to about 2020). Preparation of the library involved the immunoSEQ multiplex PCR assay. Not all clones reach the TCRdb copy of this immuneACCESS table, which keeps in-frame sequences only. Checked studies attribute under half of the gap to unresolved V genes and leave the rest unexplained. This sample lists just under 40,000 clones; around 85% were detected once. About 9.3% of the sample belongs to the ten largest clones. Material: peripheral blood. These receptors came from a human donor in a cohort sampled during active COVID-19.

The V gene is TRBV30, the J gene TRBJ2-2, with 8 bases lining up with TRBD2. CDR3 size: 15 residues. The J segment lost 2 bases and the V segment lost 7 bases, leaving 9 bases of the junction unmatched. The germline V gene encodes CDR1 GTSNPN and CDR2 SVGIG (reference sequence). DNA of the CDR3: TGTGCCTCCGCAACTAGCGGAGCCAACACCGGGGAGCTGTTTTTT. Its translation: CASATSGANTGELFF.

This chain uses TRBV7-9 with TRBJ1-3, with TRBD1 matching over 8 bases. The CDR3 sequence is 13 residues long. Germline V gene data show CDR1 as SEHNR and CDR2 as FQNEAQ (reference sequence). Trimming cost V 3 bases and J 8 bases; bases outside gene matches: 3. CDR3 residues: CASSFTGGDTIYF. CDR3 nucleotide sequence: TGTGCCAGCAGCTTTACAGGGGGGGACACCATATATTTT.

This clone appeared a single time. The gene calls are TRBV6-6 and TRBJ2-1; 8 positions match TRBD1. V gave up 5 bases and J gave up 7 bases; unmatched junction bases: 4. CDR1 and CDR2 from the germline V gene are MNHNY and SVGAGI (reference sequence). This CDR3 has 13 residues. CDR3 DNA: TGTGCCAGCAGTCGGGACAGGAGGAATGAGCAGTTCTTC. This codes for CASSRDRRNEQFF.

The chain combines TRBV10-3 with TRBJ1-1; D may be TRBD1 (5 bases). Germline loops: CDR1 ENHRY, CDR2 SYGVKD. Trimming pared 6 bases from V and 3 bases from J, leaving 11 bases between. CDR3 size: 13 residues. The chain's CDR3 is CAISQGWDTEAFF. CDR3 sequence (DNA): TGTGCCATCAGCCAGGGTTGGGACACTGAAGCTTTCTTT.

V and J are TRBV6-4 and TRBJ2-2; 7 positions match TRBD1. After removal of 10 bases from V and 3 bases from J, the junction contained 11 bases not matched to a gene. The CDR3 is made up of 15 amino acids. In germline, CDR1 is MRHNA, CDR2 SNTAGT. CDR3 DNA: TGTGCCACCAGCTCTACCCAGGGGGACACCGGGGAGCTGTTTTTT. This gives the protein CATSSTQGDTGELFF.

The rearrangement links TRBV9 to TRBJ2-3; TRBD2 aligns across 9 bases. Germline assignment: CDR1 SGDLS and CDR2 YYNGEE. The V gene end was trimmed by 2 bases and the J gene end by 2 bases; junction bases not matched to a gene: 12. The CDR3 length is 18 residues. In DNA, the CDR3 is TGTGCCAGCAGCGTGGGGCTAGCGGGGCTACTTAACACAGATACGCAGTATTTT. It specifies CASSVGLAGLLNTDTQYF.